These 8 T cell receptor beta chains originate from one sample sequenced in a study of response to subunit inactivated influenza vaccine. MiXCR was run by TCRdb on the RT-PCR reads, yielding one entry per CDR3 protein. The sample has roughly 160,000 distinct CDR3 sequences; roughly a tenth are singletons. This sample comprised non-naive T cells sorted from PBMCs, obtained more than 35 days after vaccination. The receptors here all came from a man aged 50 or older who received an inactivated influenza vaccine.

This chain's CDR3 is CASSPGLAGANVLTF. As DNA, the CDR3 is TGTGCCAGCAGTCCGGGGCTGGCTGGGGCCAACGTCCTGACTTTC. The chain uses TRBV28 and TRBJ2-6; D may correspond to TRBD1 or TRBD2 (5 bases each). CDR1 MDHEN and CDR2 SYDVKM come from the germline V gene. The CDR3 runs 15 residues. The V gene lost 5 bases and the J gene lost 2 bases, with 10 bases spanning the gap.

The V gene is TRBV6-5, the J gene TRBJ2-7; no clear D. Per the germline V gene, CDR1 is MNHEY and CDR2 is SVGAGI. V lost 0 bases and J lost 6, with 9 bases in between. The CDR3 is 13 residues long. DNA of the CDR3: TGTGCCAGCAGTTACTCTAGTTGGGCCGAGCAGTACTTC. Protein product: CASSYSSWAEQYF.

CDR3 nucleotides: TGTGCCAGCAGCTCCCCGTGGAGCGGGACGTTCGGGGAGACCCAGTACTTC. It specifies CASSSPWSGTFGETQYF. The rearrangement links TRBV11-2 to TRBJ2-5; 7 nucleotides line up with TRBD2. CDR1 is SGHAT and CDR2 is FQNNGV in the germline V gene. The V segment lost 4 bases and the J segment 5 bases; nucleotides outside the gene matches: 16. CDR3 length: 17 amino acids.

Turning to this clonotype: Germline and junction disagree at one end, which may indicate a read error. V and J are TRBV3-1 and TRBJ1-5; 8 nucleotides match TRBD1. The CDR3 covers 16 residues. Germline loops: CDR1 LGHDT, CDR2 YNNKEL (reference sequence). The CDR3 DNA follows: TGTGCCACCAGCCCCTGGGACAGGTTGGGCAATCAGCCCCAGCATTTT. It codes for CATSPWDRLGNQPQHF.

Many counts were recorded for this clonotype. This chain's CDR3 is CSALFGQLLGADTQYF. CDR3 DNA sequence: TGCAGTGCCTTGTTCGGGCAACTTCTGGGGGCAGATACGCAGTATTTT. The chain joins TRBV20-1 to TRBJ2-3; possibly TRBD1 or TRBD2 for D (5 bases each). The CDR3 contains 16 residues. V lost 6 bases, J lost 4 bases, and 23 bases lay in between. Per the germline V gene, CDR1 is DFQATT and CDR2 is SNEGSKA (reference sequence).

This clonotype was picked up a small number of times. V is TRBV5-1 and J is TRBJ1-5; D call uncertain. Trimming stripped 5 bases from V and 0 bases from J, with 18 bases between. This CDR3 contains 17 residues. The germline CDR1 and CDR2 sequences are SGHRS and YFSETQ. In DNA, the CDR3 is TGCGCCAGCAGGCCGACTGGAAGTCTATATAGCAATCAGCCCCAGCATTTT. It translates to CASRPTGSLYSNQPQHF.

This clonotype was counted at least ten times. This chain uses TRBV4-2 with TRBJ2-3, with TRBD2 matching 9 bases. This CDR3 is built from 16 residues. The junction had 4 bases not matched to a gene; V was cut back by 0 bases and J by 3 bases. The germline gives CDR1 LGHNA, CDR2 YNFKEQ. The CDR3 protein is CASSQDGGLATDTQYF. The DNA of the CDR3 is TGTGCCAGCAGCCAAGATGGGGGACTAGCTACAGATACGCAGTATTTT.

This clonotype showed up many times. V is TRBV10-1 and J is TRBJ2-2, with 10 positions matching TRBD2. CDR3 length: 15 amino acids. The V gene's germline CDR1 is WNHNN and CDR2 SYGVQD (reference sequence). Germline trimming cut 6 bases from V and 2 bases from J; bases unmatched to any gene: 3. The CDR3 loop reads CASRRTSGNTGELFF. Here the CDR3 DNA reads TGCGCCAGCAGAAGGACTAGCGGTAACACCGGGGAGCTGTTTTTT.